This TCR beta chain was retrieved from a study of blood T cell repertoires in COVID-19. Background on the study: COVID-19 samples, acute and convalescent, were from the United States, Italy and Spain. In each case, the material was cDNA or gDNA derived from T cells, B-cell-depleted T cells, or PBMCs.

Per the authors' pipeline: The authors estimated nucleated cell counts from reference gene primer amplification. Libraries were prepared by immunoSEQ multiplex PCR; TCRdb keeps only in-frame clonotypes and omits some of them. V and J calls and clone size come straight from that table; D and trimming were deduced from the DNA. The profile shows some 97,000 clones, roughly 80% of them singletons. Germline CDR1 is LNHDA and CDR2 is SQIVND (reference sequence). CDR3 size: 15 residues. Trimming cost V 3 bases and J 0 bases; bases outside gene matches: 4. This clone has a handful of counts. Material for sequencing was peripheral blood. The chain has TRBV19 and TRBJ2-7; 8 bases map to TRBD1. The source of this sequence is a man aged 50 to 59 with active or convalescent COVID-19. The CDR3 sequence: CASSMGQASSYEQYF. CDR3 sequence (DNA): TGTGCCAGTAGTATGGGACAGGCGAGCTCCTACGAGCAGTACTTC.